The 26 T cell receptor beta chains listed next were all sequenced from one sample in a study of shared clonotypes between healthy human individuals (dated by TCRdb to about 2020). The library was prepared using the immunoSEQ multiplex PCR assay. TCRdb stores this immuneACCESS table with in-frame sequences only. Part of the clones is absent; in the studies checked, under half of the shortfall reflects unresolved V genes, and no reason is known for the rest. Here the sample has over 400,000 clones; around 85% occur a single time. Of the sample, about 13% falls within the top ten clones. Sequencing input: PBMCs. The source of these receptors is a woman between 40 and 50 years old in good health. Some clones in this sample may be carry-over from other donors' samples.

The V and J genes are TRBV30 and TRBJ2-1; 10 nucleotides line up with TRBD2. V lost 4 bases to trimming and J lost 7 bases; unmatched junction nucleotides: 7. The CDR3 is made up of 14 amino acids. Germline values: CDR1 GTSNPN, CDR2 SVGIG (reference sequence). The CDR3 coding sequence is TGTGCCTGGACTAGCGGGAGCCTTGGGAATGAGCAGTTCTTC. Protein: CAWTSGSLGNEQFF.

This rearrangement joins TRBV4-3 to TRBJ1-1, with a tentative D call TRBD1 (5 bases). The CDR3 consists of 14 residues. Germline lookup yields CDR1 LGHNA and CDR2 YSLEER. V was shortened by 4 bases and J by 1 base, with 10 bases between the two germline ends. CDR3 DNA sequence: TGCGCCAGCAGCCGAAACAGGCGGAACACTGAAGCTTTCTTT. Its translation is CASSRNRRNTEAFF.

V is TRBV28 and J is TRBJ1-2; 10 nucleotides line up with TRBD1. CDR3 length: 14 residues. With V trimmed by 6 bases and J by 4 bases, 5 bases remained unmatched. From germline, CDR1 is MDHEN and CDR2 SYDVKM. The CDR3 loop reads CASRRRTGGYGYTF. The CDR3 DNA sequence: TGTGCCAGCAGGCGAAGGACAGGGGGCTATGGCTACACCTTC.

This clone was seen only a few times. The DNA of the CDR3 is TGTGCCAGCTCCCTAGGGGGGGGCTACGAGCAGTACTTC. Its translation is CASSLGGGYEQYF. This chain joins TRBV6-5 and TRBJ2-7; D is perhaps TRBD2 (7 bases). Per the germline V gene, CDR1 is MNHEY and CDR2 is SVGAGI. With 8 bases removed from V and 3 bases from J, the gap between germline ends came to 14 bases. The CDR3 is 13 residues long.

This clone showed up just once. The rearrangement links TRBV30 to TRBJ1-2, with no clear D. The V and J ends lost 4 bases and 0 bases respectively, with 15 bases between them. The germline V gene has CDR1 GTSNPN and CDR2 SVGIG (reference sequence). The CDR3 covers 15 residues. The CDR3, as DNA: TGTGCCTGGACCCCAGTCTCTGTCACTAACTATGGCTACACCTTC. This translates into CAWTPVSVTNYGYTF.

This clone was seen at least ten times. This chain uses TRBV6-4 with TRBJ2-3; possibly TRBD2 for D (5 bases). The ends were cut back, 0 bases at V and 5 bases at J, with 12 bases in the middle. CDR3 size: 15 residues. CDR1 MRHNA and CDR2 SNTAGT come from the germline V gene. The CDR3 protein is CASSDSPSSGDTQYF. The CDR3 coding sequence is TGTGCCAGCAGTGACTCACCTAGCTCTGGAGATACGCAGTATTTT.

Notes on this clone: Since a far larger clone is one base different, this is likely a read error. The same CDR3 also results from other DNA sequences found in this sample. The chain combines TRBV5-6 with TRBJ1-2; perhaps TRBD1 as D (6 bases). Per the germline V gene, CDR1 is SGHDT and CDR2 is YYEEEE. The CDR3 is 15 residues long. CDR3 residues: CASSYERTDHYGYTF. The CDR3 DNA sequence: TGCGCCAGCAGCTACGAGCGGACAGACCACTATGGCTACACCTTC.

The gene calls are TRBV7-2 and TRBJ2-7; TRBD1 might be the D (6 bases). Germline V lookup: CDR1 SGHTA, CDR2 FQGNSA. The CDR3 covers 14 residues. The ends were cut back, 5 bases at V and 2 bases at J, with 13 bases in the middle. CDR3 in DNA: TGTGCCAGCAGCAAATTACAGGGCCCCTACGAGCAGTACTTC. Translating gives CASSKLQGPYEQYF.

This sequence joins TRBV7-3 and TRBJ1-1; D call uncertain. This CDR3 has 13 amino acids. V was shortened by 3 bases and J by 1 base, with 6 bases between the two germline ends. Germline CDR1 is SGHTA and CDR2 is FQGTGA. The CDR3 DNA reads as TGTGCCAGCAGCTTCGGAACGAACACTGAAGCTTTCTTT. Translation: CASSFGTNTEAFF.

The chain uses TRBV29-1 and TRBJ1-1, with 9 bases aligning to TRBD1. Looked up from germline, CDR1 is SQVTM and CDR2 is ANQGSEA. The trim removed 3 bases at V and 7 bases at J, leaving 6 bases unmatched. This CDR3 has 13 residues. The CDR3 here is CSVDTGGAGEAFF. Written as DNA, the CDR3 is TGCAGCGTTGATACAGGGGGCGCGGGTGAAGCTTTCTTT.

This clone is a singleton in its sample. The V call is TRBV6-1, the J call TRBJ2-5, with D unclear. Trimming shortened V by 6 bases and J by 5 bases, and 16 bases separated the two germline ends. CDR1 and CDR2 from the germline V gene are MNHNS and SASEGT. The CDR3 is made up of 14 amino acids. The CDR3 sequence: CASRLVAASETQYF. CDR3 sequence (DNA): TGTGCCAGCAGACTTGTAGCAGCAAGTGAGACCCAGTACTTC.

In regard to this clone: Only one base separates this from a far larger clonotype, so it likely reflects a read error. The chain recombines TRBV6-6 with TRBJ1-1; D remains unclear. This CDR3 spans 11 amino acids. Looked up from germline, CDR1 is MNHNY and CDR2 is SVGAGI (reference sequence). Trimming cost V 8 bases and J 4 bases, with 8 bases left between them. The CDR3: CASYVGTEAFF. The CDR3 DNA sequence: TGTGCCAGCTACGTGGGCACTGAAGCTTTCTTT.

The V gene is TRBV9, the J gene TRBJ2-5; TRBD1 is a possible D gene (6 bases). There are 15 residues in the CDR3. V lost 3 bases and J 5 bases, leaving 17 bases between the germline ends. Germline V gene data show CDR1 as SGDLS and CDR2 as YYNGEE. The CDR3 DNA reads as TGTGCCAGCAGCGCCCGACCACAGGGCTGGGAGACCCAGTACTTC. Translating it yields CASSARPQGWETQYF.

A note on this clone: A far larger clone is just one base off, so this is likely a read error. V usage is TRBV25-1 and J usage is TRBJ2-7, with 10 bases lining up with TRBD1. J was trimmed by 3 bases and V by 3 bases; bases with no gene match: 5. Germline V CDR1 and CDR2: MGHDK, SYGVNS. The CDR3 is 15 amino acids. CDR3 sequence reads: CASSEFRTGGYEQYF. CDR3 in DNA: TGTGCCAGCAGTGAGTTCAGGACAGGGGGCTACGAGCAGTACTTC.

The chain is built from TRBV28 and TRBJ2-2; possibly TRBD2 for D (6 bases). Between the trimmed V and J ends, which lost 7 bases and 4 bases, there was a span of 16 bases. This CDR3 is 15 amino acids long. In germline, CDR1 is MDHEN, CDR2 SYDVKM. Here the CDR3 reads CASNLRDFSTGELFF. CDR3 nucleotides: TGTGCCAGCAACCTTCGGGACTTCAGCACCGGGGAGCTGTTTTTT.

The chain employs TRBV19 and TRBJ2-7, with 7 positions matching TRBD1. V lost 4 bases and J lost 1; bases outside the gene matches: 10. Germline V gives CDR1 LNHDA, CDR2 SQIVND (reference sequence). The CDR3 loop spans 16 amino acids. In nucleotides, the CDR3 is TGTGCCAGTAGTAGTCGACAGGGCGATAAGTCCTACGAGCAGTACTTC. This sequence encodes CASSSRQGDKSYEQYF.

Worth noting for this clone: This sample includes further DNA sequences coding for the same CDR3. The CDR3 sequence is CASSLAGGAGTGELFF. The DNA of the CDR3 is TGCGCCAGCAGCTTGGCAGGGGGCGCGGGCACCGGGGAGCTGTTTTTT. V is TRBV5-1 and J is TRBJ2-2; the match to TRBD1 covers 8 bases. In germline, CDR1 is SGHRS, CDR2 YFSETQ. The CDR3 is 16 residues long. V lost 0 bases, J lost 4 bases, and 5 bases stayed unmatched.

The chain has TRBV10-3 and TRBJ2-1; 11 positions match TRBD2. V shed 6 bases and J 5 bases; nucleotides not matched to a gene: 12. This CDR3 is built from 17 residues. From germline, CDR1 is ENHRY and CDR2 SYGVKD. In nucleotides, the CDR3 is TGTGCCATCAGGGGAGAACTAGCGGGAGCCCTAAACAATGAGCAGTTCTTC. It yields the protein CAIRGELAGALNNEQFF.

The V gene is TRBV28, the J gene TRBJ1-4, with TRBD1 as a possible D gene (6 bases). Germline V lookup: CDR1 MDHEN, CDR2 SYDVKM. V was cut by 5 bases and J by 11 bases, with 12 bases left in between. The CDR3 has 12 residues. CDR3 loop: CASSPTGSKLFF. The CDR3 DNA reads TGTGCCAGCAGTCCTACAGGGTCTAAACTGTTTTTT.

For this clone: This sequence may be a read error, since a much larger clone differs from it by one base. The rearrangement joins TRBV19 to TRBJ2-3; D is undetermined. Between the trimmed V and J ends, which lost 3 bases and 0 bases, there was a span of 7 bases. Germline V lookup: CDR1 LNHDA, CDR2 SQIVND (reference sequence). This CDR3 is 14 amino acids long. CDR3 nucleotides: TGTGCCAGTAGTATGCAAACGAGCACAGATACGCAGTATTTT. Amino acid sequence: CASSMQTSTDTQYF.

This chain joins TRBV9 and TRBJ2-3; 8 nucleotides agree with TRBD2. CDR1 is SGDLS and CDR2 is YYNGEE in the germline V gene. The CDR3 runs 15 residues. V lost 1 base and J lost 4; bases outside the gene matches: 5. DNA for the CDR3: TGTGCCAGCAGCGTACAAGCGGGAGTCGCAGATACGCAGTATTTT. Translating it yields CASSVQAGVADTQYF.

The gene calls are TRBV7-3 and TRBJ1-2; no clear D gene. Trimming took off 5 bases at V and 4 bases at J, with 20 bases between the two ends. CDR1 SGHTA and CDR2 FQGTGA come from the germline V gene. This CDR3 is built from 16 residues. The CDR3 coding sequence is TGTGCCAGCAGCGAAGGTTCCGCTACAGTAAGCTATGGCTACACCTTC. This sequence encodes CASSEGSATVSYGYTF.

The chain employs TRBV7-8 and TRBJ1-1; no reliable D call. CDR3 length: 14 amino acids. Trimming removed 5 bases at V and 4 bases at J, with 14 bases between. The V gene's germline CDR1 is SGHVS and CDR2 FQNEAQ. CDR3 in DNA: TGTGCCAGCAGCCCGGATAGGGTAGGCACTGAAGCTTTCTTT. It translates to CASSPDRVGTEAFF.

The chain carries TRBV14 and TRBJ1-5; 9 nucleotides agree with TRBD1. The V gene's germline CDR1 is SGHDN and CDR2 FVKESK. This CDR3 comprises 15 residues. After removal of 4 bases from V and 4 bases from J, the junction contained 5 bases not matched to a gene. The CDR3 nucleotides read TGTGCCAGCAGCCTGGGACAGGGTATGAATCAGCCCCAGCATTTT. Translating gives CASSLGQGMNQPQHF.

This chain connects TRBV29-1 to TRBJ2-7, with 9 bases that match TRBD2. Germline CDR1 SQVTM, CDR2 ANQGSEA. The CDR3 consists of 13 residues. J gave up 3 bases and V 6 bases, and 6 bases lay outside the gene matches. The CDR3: CSVRLAVGYEQYF. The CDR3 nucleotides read TGCAGCGTCCGACTAGCGGTTGGCTACGAGCAGTACTTC.

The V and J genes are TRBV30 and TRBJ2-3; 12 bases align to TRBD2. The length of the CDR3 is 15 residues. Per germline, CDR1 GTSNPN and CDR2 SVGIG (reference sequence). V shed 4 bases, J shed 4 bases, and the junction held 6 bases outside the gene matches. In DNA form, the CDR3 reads TGTGCCTGGAAAGGACTAGCGGGAATTCCAGATACGCAGTATTTT. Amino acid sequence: CAWKGLAGIPDTQYF.